These T cell receptor beta chains were read from a single sample in a study of CD8+CD57+ T cells in acquired aplastic anemia. TCRdb independently ran MiXCR on the reads; one entry per CDR3 protein. Among 180,000 or so distinct CDR3 sequences listed, around 48% were seen once. The sequencing input was sorted CD4+, CD8+, or CD8+CD57+ T cells (not recorded which) from PBMCs. The receptor source for this set is a human donor with aplastic anemia. Both conserved end residues are trimmed from each CDR3.

V: TRBV7-2; J: TRBJ2-1; CDR3: ASSLAQRGAGAPRL
V: TRBV19; J: TRBJ2-5; CDR3: ASRKTGGQETQY
V: TRBV3-1; J: TRBJ2-3; CDR3: ASSSGMRGGTDTQY
V: TRBV6-5; J: TRBJ1-5; CDR3: ASSWASQGNQPQH
V: TRBV10-3; J: TRBJ1-2; CDR3: AISESAGGGYT
V: TRBV10-3; J: TRBJ2-3; CDR3: AISGGVGSLTDTQY
V: TRBV7-9; J: TRBJ1-1; CDR3: ASSERQGNTEAF
V: TRBV5-1; J: TRBJ1-4; CDR3: ASSLQTGNNEKLF
V: TRBV6-6; J: TRBJ2-3; CDR3: ASSPLEPTDTQY
V: TRBV25-1; J: TRBJ1-6; CDR3: ATTGGGWNSALH
V: TRBV4-3; J: TRBJ2-5; CDR3: ASSQDRRETQY
V: TRBV25-1; J: TRBJ1-2; CDR3: ASTRGAPYGYT
V: TRBV12-3/TRBV12-4; J: TRBJ1-1; CDR3: ASSFGRYTEAF
V: TRBV12-3/TRBV12-4; J: TRBJ1-6; CDR3: ASILGWNSPLH
V: TRBV25-1; J: TRBJ2-1; CDR3: ASSAILAGEQF